This T cell receptor (beta chain) was identified during a study of synovial regulatory T cells in juvenile arthritis (dated by TCRdb to about 2015). Looking at the study overall: Of the sequenced patients, several received methotrexate, one received methotrexate plus infliximab, a few were therapy-naive, and one had no treatment information. Using matched patient samples, the researchers compared TCRbeta CDR3 repertoires across three groups: blood iaTreg cells, other blood Treg cells and synovial fluid Treg cells. Treg and Teff subsets from roughly 10 JIA patients with active disease were included in the TCR repertoire comparisons. Effector T cell subsets from the study cohort were also sequenced for comparisons, but the Treg dataset by itself includes only blood Treg cells and synovial fluid Treg cells.

Broader findings and caveats from the paper: Synovial Treg cells shared more CDR3 sequences with iaTreg cells than with other blood Treg cells; Chao-Jaccard similarity confirmed closer relation. Across patients, iaTreg TCR repertoires were largely private, and these iaTreg repertoires partially overlapped with synovial Teff and blood CPL repertoires.

Library preparation was by the immunoSEQ multiplex PCR assay. TCRbeta CDR3 sequencing was performed by Adaptive Biotechnologies. As for the original processing: Repertoire similarity was assessed with the Chao-modified Jaccard index and with the median clonotype overlap from 200 random subsamples of equal sample size. Similarity analyses were performed using either productive nucleotide sequences or in silico-translated amino acid sequences. To compare repertoires, the researchers applied hierarchical clustering with single linkage as well as t-SNE, based on Chao-modified Jaccard distances. Repertoire diversity was quantified with the Renyi index, after sample size normalisation, across a range of alpha values. As stored in TCRdb, this immuneACCESS dataset retains in-frame rearrangements with V and J assigned. A fraction of the clones does not appear; measured against another copy, unresolved V genes explain less than half of the discrepancy, and the remainder lacks a known reason. Clone size and the V and J calls come from that table; the DNA yielded D and trimming. The sample table includes about 2,800 clones. The ten largest clones add up to about an eighth of the sample.

Synovial fluid was collected as the synovial sample, alongside matched peripheral blood, from each patient with active arthritis. TCR repertoires were obtained from roughly 11 juvenile idiopathic arthritis patients with active disease who had not reached inactive disease, of whom 3 were polyarticular and 8 were oligoarticular. A median age of roughly 12 years (range about 2.4-22.9) and a median disease duration of about 7 years (range 0.2-19.1) were recorded for the TCR-sequenced patients. FOXP3 TSDR demethylation in synovial Treg cells was comparable to that in blood Treg cells and healthy-donor Treg cells, which supports bona fide regulatory lineage commitment. Samples for TCR repertoire analysis came from two centres in Italy. With respect to this clone: No cognate antigen has been identified for it.

Sequencing input: Treg cells from the synovium. This TCR derives from a donor aged 2-30 years with juvenile idiopathic arthritis.

The CDR3 protein: CASSFAHGRNPYEQYF. Recombination joined TRBV5-1 with TRBJ2-7. The germline V gene encodes CDR1 SGHRS and CDR2 YFSETQ. CDR3 length: 16 amino acids, cysteine to phenylalanine. No DNA accompanies this entry.